This T cell receptor (beta chain) stems from a study of T cell responses to AZD1222 COVID-19 vaccine (dated by TCRdb to the early 2020s). Looking at the study overall: AZD1222 recipients with second doses at about 4 weeks or about 12 weeks were pooled, because spike-specific TCR depth and breadth did not differ between schedules. A total of around 240 trial participants underwent TCR sequencing, of whom around 210 had received two doses of AZD1222 and roughly 26 had received two doses of the MenACWY control vaccine. Enrollment into the trials was organized by age into subgroups of 18-55, 56-69 and 70-plus years, and those subgroups contained approximately 160, 26 and 62 TCR-sequenced participants, respectively. Summary of the overall study and its limitations: In the small 56-69-year group, the increase in depth fell short of significance, most likely because of low power. Participants were mostly white British, with more females than males. The authors suggested clonal diversity may have been underestimated. Because no day 14 peak-response samples were available, the repertoires could be characterized only after the peak T cell response. Conclusions about previously exposed vaccinees are limited because only six or seven AZD1222 recipients were SARS-CoV-2 seropositive at baseline. Spike-specific TCR breadth and depth rose significantly after two AZD1222 doses compared with day 0 and with MenACWY recipients. Vaccine-associated CD4 TCRs spanned the whole spike protein, with dominant responses in regions 160-218 and 743-854. Reportedly, almost half of the unique spike-specific TCRs recognized epitopes lying outside the regions that are mutated in the B.1.351 and B.1.1.7 variants.

Concerning this clone itself: What this receptor recognizes is not known. Per-nucleotide qualities are absent, and no much larger clonotype sits a single base away.

In the paper's terms, the time point label means: baseline before first vaccination. Vaccinee samples were obtained from the UK trials COV001 and COV002, which included a single-blind randomized controlled phase 2/3 trial of AZD1222 (ChAdOx1 nCoV-19) in healthy adults. For TCRbeta chain sequencing, PBMC samples from trial participants were taken at day 0 and at day 28 after the second dose. The CDR3 regions of human TCRbeta chains were analyzed by immunosequencing. The published analysis was carried out like this. Repertoire TCRs were matched against a reference library of SARS-CoV-2-specific TCRs generated with the MIRA antigen-specificity platform. Breadth meant the fraction of unique TCRs that were SARS-CoV-2-associated, whereas depth meant the fraction of total T cells that were SARS-CoV-2-associated. Each spike-specific TCR was assigned to its reactive spike region and to a CD4 or CD8 class using the MIRA data. Log10-transformed breadth and depth values were compared by one-way ANOVA with Sidak's multiple comparisons tests. The immuneACCESS repertoire file appears here via TCRdb, limited to in-frame rearrangements. These files lack a portion of the clones; in checked studies, under half of the deficit traces to unresolved V genes, and the cause of the others is not known. Clone size and the V and J calls come from that table; the DNA yielded D and trimming. The sample table lists some 140,000 clones, 70% to 90% of them with a count of one. The top ten hold 1.9% of the sample.

The germline V gene (reference sequence) sets CDR1 to LNHDA and CDR2 to SQIVND. The CDR3 has 13 amino acids, counting the end cysteine and phenylalanine. Left in the record is the CDR3 DNA by itself, 39 bases read in frame from the first base. Relative to germline, V is 5 bases shorter and J is 3 bases shorter, with 10 bases between their ends. This sample comprised peripheral blood, obtained on day 0 of AZD1222 vaccination. The rearranged chain carries TRBV19 and TRBJ2-5, with no D gene named confidently. The source of this sequence is an adult in good health. The CDR3 amino acid sequence is: CASSVWGKETQYF. The DNA is TGTGCCAGTAGTGTTTGGGGAAAAGAGACCCAGTACTTC. The full variable domain, completed from the reference TRBV19 and TRBJ2-5 proteins outside the CDR3, reads DGGITQSPKYLFRKEGQNVTLSCEQNLNHDAMYWYRQDPGQGLRLIYYSQIVNDFQKGDIAEGYSVSREKKESFPLTVTSAQKNPTAFYLCASSVWGKETQYFGPGTRLLVL.